What follows are 31 T cell receptor beta chains derived from one specimen sequenced in a study of CXCR3-negative and CXCR3-positive naive CD8 T cells. 5' RACE that incorporated UMI labels was used to prepare the TRB cDNA libraries. From the 5' RACE reads, TCRdb lists one entry per CDR3 protein and no DNA. The table lists approximately 83,000 distinct CDR3 sequences. Sequencing input: naive CXCR3- CD8+ T cells from blood. Subset here: CD45RO-CCR7+CD27+CD95- naive CD8+ T cells lacking CXCR3 (TNR3-). These receptors came from a human donor in good health. Some clones in this sample may be carry-over from other donors' samples.

The chain joins TRBV7-6 to TRBJ2-6; without DNA, the TCRdb call of TRBD1 cannot be checked. Germline CDR1 is SGHVS and CDR2 is FNYEAQ. The CDR3 contains 17 residues. CDR3 protein: CASSLDREVSGANVLTF.

The chain couples TRBV5-5 to TRBJ2-7; the D call from TCRdb, TRBD1, cannot be confirmed without DNA. Per germline, CDR1 SGHKS and CDR2 YYEKEE (reference sequence). There are 13 residues in the CDR3. CDR3 loop: CASRPVGPAEQYF. The variable domain in full, completed from reference TRBV5-5 and TRBJ2-7, reads DAGVTQSPTHLIKTRGQQVTLRCSPISGHKSVSWYQQVLGQGPQFIFQYYEKEERGRGNFPDRFSARQFPNYSSELNVNALLLGDSALYLCASRPVGPAEQYFGPGTRLTVT.

J is TRBJ1-6 and V is TRBV21-1; checking the TCRdb D call of TRBD1 is not possible without DNA. TRBV21-1 is noted as a pseudogene. This CDR3 is built from 20 residues. CDR3 sequence: CASSKEDRNPCRSYNSPLHF.

V gene TRBV6-4 combines with J gene TRBJ2-1; TCRdb's D call, TRBD1, is unchecked because there is no DNA. Germline V CDR1 and CDR2: MRHNA, SNTAGT. This CDR3 has 15 amino acids. CDR3 in amino acids: CASSDSTGGYNEQFF.

The chain links TRBV27 to TRBJ2-5; the D call of TRBD2 rests on TCRdb alone, since no DNA is present to check it. This CDR3 spans 15 amino acids. The germline V gene has CDR1 MNHEY and CDR2 SMNVEV (reference sequence). CDR3 sequence: CASSLSAGPQETQYF.

The CDR3 sequence is CASSIGLAGTGELFF. The J gene is TRBJ2-2, the V gene TRBV5-1; lacking DNA, the TRBD2 call made by TCRdb goes unchecked. CDR3 length: 15 residues. From germline, CDR1 is SGHRS and CDR2 YFSETQ.

The chain recombines TRBV20-1 with TRBJ2-1; TCRdb names TRBD1, which stays unverified in the absence of DNA. The V gene's germline CDR1 is DFQATT and CDR2 SNEGSKA (reference sequence). The CDR3 consists of 15 residues. The CDR3 sequence is CSATVSPEGHHEQFF.

The chain combines TRBV28 with TRBJ1-1; TCRdb outputs TRBD1, but without DNA this stays unchecked. The CDR3 covers 15 residues. Germline lookup yields CDR1 MDHEN and CDR2 SYDVKM. The chain's CDR3 is CASRSGQGENTEAFF.

The chain recombines TRBV20-1 with TRBJ2-5. Germline CDR1 is DFQATT and CDR2 is SNEGSKA (reference sequence). The CDR3 is 12 residues long. The CDR3 loop is CSARDIIETQYF.

V and J are TRBV7-9 and TRBJ2-5; TCRdb's D call, TRBD2, is unchecked because there is no DNA. The CDR3 contains 16 residues. Germline values: CDR1 SEHNR, CDR2 FQNEAQ (reference sequence). Here the CDR3 reads CASSLSSKGRQETQYF. Full variable domain (remainder filled in from reference TRBV7-9 and TRBJ2-5): DTGVSQNPRHKITKRGQNVTFRCDPISEHNRLYWYRQTLGQGPEFLTYFQNEAQLEKSRLLSDRFSAERPKGSFSTLEIQRTEQGDSAMYLCASSLSSKGRQETQYFGPGTRLLVL.

The V and J genes are TRBV4-3 and TRBJ1-6. The germline gives CDR1 LGHNA, CDR2 YSLEER. The CDR3 contains 20 residues. CDR3 sequence: CASSQDFPITINSNNSPLHF.

CDR3 residues: CASSLNGGAEAFF. The J gene is TRBJ1-1, the V gene TRBV7-9. The V gene's germline CDR1 is SEHNR and CDR2 FQNEAQ (reference sequence). The CDR3 spans 13 residues.

This chain links TRBV7-8 with TRBJ2-7. CDR1 is SGHVS, CDR2 FQNEAQ, per germline. This CDR3 spans 13 amino acids. The CDR3 here is CASSLAEAVEQYF.

The CDR3 sequence is CASSLVVGLGGEQYF. The chain has TRBV7-9 and TRBJ2-7; the D gene TCRdb calls, TRBD1, cannot be checked with no DNA. The germline V gene encodes CDR1 SEHNR and CDR2 FQNEAQ (reference sequence). The CDR3 consists of 15 residues.

The chain combines TRBV20-1 with TRBJ2-5. Germline V gene sequence: CDR1 DFQATT, CDR2 SNEGSKA (reference sequence). The CDR3 consists of 13 residues. CDR3 region: CSARDPLQETQYF.

The chain recombines TRBV28 with TRBJ2-7; the D call of TRBD2 rests on TCRdb alone, since no DNA is present to check it. The CDR3 spans 18 residues. Germline CDR1 MDHEN, CDR2 SYDVKM. CDR3: CASSFWMASSGRAHEQYF.

The V call is TRBV10-3, the J call TRBJ1-5. The CDR3 is 14 residues long. Germline V gene lookup returns CDR1 ENHRY and CDR2 SYGVKD. This CDR3 reads CAISDLQNHQPQHF.

The V gene is TRBV5-5, the J gene TRBJ2-1. The CDR3 has 15 amino acids. Germline assignment: CDR1 SGHKS and CDR2 YYEKEE (reference sequence). The CDR3 spells CASRPDGSSYNEQFF.

The rearrangement joins TRBV12-3 or TRBV12-4 to TRBJ2-3; absent DNA, TCRdb's TRBD2 call cannot be checked. The CDR3 contains 15 residues. CDR3 residues: CASSLGLAEADTQYF.

The V gene is TRBV6-2 or TRBV6-3, the J gene TRBJ2-5. Germline CDR1 and CDR2: MNHEY and SVGEGT. This CDR3 is 16 amino acids long. CDR3 sequence: CASSYSDTIQQETQYF.

The chain uses TRBV20-1 and TRBJ2-1. The germline V gene encodes CDR1 DFQATT and CDR2 SNEGSKA (reference sequence). The CDR3 contains 11 residues. The CDR3 here is CSARTLNEQFF.

The chain links TRBV6-5 to TRBJ2-3; TCRdb designates TRBD2, a call that cannot be tested without DNA. This CDR3 has 14 residues. The V gene's germline CDR1 is MNHEY and CDR2 SVGAGI. Here the CDR3 reads CASSSGGGADTQYF.

The chain joins TRBV4-1 to TRBJ1-1; TCRdb calls TRBD1, which cannot be checked without DNA. Looked up from germline, CDR1 is MGHRA and CDR2 is YSYEKL. The CDR3 covers 14 residues. CDR3 amino acids: CASSRETGNTEAFF.

This sequence joins TRBV7-3 and TRBJ2-3; the D gene TCRdb calls, TRBD1, cannot be checked with no DNA. The CDR3 sequence is 16 residues long. From germline, CDR1 is SGHTA and CDR2 FQGTGA. CDR3 loop: CASSLAGPGGTDTQYF.

The chain carries TRBV7-6 and TRBJ2-1; TCRdb's D gene call, TRBD1, goes unchecked for lack of DNA. Germline V gene data show CDR1 as SGHVS and CDR2 as FNYEAQ. The CDR3 is 16 residues long. The CDR3 is CASSPRTGGPVNEQFF.

The gene calls are TRBV20-1 and TRBJ1-1; TCRdb calls TRBD1, which cannot be checked without DNA. The CDR3 has 14 amino acids. Germline lookup yields CDR1 DFQATT and CDR2 SNEGSKA (reference sequence). Here the CDR3 reads CSARVPGRNTEAFF.

CDR3 loop: CSVESRDSYTYGYTF. The chain carries TRBV29-1 and TRBJ1-2; TCRdb gives TRBD1 as the D gene, but with no DNA this cannot be confirmed. CDR1 and CDR2 (germline): SQVTM, ANQGSEA. CDR3 length equals 15 residues. Combining the CDR3 with reference TRBV29-1 and TRBJ1-2 gives the whole variable domain SAVISQKPSRDICQRGTSLTIQCQVDSQVTMMFWYRQQPGQSLTLIATANQGSEATYESGFVIDKFPISRPNLTFSTLTVSNMSPEDSSIYLCSVESRDSYTYGYTFGSGTRLTVV.

This chain links TRBV20-1 with TRBJ2-5; TCRdb calls TRBD2, which cannot be checked without DNA. CDR1 is DFQATT, CDR2 SNEGSKA, per germline (reference sequence). This CDR3 comprises 14 residues. CDR3 sequence reads: CSATGTSGTWTQYF.

The chain carries TRBV6-2 or TRBV6-3 and TRBJ2-5. In germline, CDR1 is MNHEY, CDR2 SVGEGT. The length of the CDR3 is 11 residues. This CDR3 is CASSYGETQYF.

The V gene is TRBV4-3, the J gene TRBJ2-5; absent DNA, TCRdb's TRBD2 call cannot be checked. The CDR3 spans 16 residues. Germline V gene data show CDR1 as LGHNA and CDR2 as YSLEER. The CDR3 protein is CASSPTWGGGGETQYF.

The chain joins TRBV28 to TRBJ2-7. CDR3 size: 11 residues. CDR1 and CDR2 (germline): MDHEN, SYDVKM. CDR3: CASSNSYEQYF.